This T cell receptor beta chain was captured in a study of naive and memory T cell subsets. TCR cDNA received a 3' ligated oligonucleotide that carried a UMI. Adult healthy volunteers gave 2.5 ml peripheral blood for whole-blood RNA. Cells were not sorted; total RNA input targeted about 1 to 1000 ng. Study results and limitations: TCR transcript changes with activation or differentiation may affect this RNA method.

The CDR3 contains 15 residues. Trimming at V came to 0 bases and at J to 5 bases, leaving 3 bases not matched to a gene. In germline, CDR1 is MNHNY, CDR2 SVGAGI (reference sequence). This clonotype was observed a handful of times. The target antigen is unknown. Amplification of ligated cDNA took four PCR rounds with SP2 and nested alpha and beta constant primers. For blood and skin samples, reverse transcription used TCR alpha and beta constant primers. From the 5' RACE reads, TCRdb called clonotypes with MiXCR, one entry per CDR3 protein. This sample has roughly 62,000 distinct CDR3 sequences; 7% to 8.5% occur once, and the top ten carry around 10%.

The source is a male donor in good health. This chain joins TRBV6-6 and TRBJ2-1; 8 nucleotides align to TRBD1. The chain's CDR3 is CASSYSQGANNEQFF. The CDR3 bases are TGTGCCAGCAGTTACTCCCAGGGGGCGAACAATGAGCAGTTCTTC.